A selection of T cell receptor beta chains follows, all from one sample in a study of blood T cell repertoires in COVID-19. Clones were sequenced by immunoSEQ multiplex PCR, and TCRdb holds only the in-frame ones, with some missing. The sample includes hundreds of thousands of clones, around 90% seen only once; the top ten take around 3%. Sequencing was carried out using PBMCs or T cells enriched from blood (not recorded which). These TCRs come from a woman between 45 and 65 years old who had recovered from COVID-19. Both conserved end residues are part of each CDR3. The D gene is left open where the match is weak. Clone size appears in some rows only: once, few, many, or a class for an expanded clone.

once | 15 | TRBJ2-7 | TRBD2 | TRBV7-2 | CASSARTSGSYEQYF | TGTGCCAGCAGCGCGAGGACTAGCGGGAGTTACGAGCAGTACTTC
NA | 13 | TRBJ2-7 | TRBD2 | TRBV28 | CASTRLAGSLQYF | TGTGCCAGCACTAGACTAGCGGGAAGCTTACAGTACTTC
NA | 14 | TRBJ1-2 | TRBD1 | TRBV28 | CASTVTGGGDGYTF | TGTGCCAGCACAGTGACAGGGGGCGGGGATGGCTACACCTTC
NA | 14 | TRBJ1-4 | NA | TRBV3-1/TRBV3-2 | CASSWTVTDEKLFF | TGTGCCAGCAGCTGGACAGTGACCGATGAAAAACTGTTTTTT
NA | 15 | TRBJ2-7 | TRBD2 | TRBV28 | CASSLSPSGNGHQYF | TGTGCCAGCAGTTTGTCCCCTAGCGGGAACGGGCACCAGTACTTC
NA | 13 | TRBJ2-3 | TRBD1 | TRBV9 | CASSAGQGGTQYF | TGTGCCAGCAGCGCCGGACAGGGGGGTACGCAGTATTTT
once | 14 | TRBJ2-3 | TRBD2 | TRBV5-1 | CASSLGAGESTQYF | TGCGCCAGCAGCTTGGGTGCGGGAGAGTCGACGCAGTATTTT
NA | 15 | TRBJ2-1 | NA | TRBV18 | CASSPLGTARFEQFF | TGTGCCAGCTCACCGCTTGGGACTGCTCGGTTTGAGCAGTTCTTC
NA | 15 | TRBJ1-1 | NA | TRBV7-9 | CASSLAAGANTEAFF | TGTGCCAGCAGCTTAGCTGCAGGGGCCAACACTGAAGCTTTCTTT
NA | 15 | TRBJ2-7 | TRBD1 | TRBV5-3 | CARSTRDRDLYEQYF | TGTGCCAGAAGCACCCGGGACAGGGATCTTTACGAGCAGTACTTC
NA | 15 | TRBJ1-1 | NA | TRBV7-9 | CASSLVKPLTTEAFF | TGTGCCAGCAGCTTAGTGAAACCCCTGACAACTGAAGCTTTCTTT
NA | 14 | TRBJ1-6 | NA | TRBV19 | CASSISVTLSPLHF | TGTGCCAGTAGTATAAGTGTTACTTTATCACCCCTCCACTTT
NA | 15 | TRBJ2-7 | TRBD2 | TRBV24-1 | CATSDGTSGRHEQYF | TGTGCCACCAGTGATGGGACTAGCGGGAGGCACGAGCAGTACTTC
NA | 15 | TRBJ1-6 | TRBD1 | TRBV5-1 | CASTDRAPYNSPLHF | TGCGCCAGCACCGACAGGGCACCCTATAATTCACCCCTCCACTTT
NA | 15 | TRBJ2-1 | NA | TRBV7-9 | CASSRSTVSYNEQFF | TGTGCCAGCAGCCGCTCGACAGTCTCCTACAATGAGCAGTTCTTC
NA | 16 | TRBJ1-5 | TRBD1 | TRBV19 | CASSRTGGTGNQPQHF | TGTGCCAGTAGTCGGACAGGGGGCACGGGCAATCAGCCCCAGCATTTT
NA | 14 | TRBJ2-2 | NA | TRBV7-9 | CASRPTANTGELFF | TGTGCCAGCAGGCCGACAGCGAACACCGGGGAGCTGTTTTTT
NA | 16 | TRBJ2-1 | TRBD2 | TRBV5-4 | CASSLVASGRMVEQFF | TGTGCCAGCAGCTTGGTGGCTAGCGGGAGGATGGTTGAGCAGTTCTTC
NA | 14 | TRBJ1-1 | TRBD1 | TRBV28 | CASRPNRGNTEAFF | TGTGCCAGCAGACCTAACAGGGGGAACACTGAAGCTTTCTTT
NA | 18 | TRBJ1-6 | NA | TRBV7-8 | CASSIGTSDSSYNSPLHF | TGTGCCAGCAGCATTGGGACATCCGATAGCTCCTATAATTCACCCCTCCACTTT
NA | 16 | TRBJ1-2 | NA | TRBV20-1 | CSASPPMGQGHYGYTF | TGCAGTGCTAGTCCCCCGATGGGGCAGGGGCACTATGGCTACACCTTC
NA | 17 | TRBJ2-5 | TRBD1 | TRBV11-2 | CASSLDYRIGGGETQYF | TGTGCCAGCAGCTTAGATTATAGGATAGGGGGCGGGGAGACCCAGTACTTC
NA | 12 | TRBJ1-1 | TRBD1 | TRBV25-1 | CASSTRQGPAFF | TGTGCCAGCAGTACCCGACAGGGGCCGGCTTTCTTT
once | 14 | TRBJ1-1 | TRBD1 | TRBV5-1 | CASRAGQGDTEAFF | TGCGCCAGCAGGGCGGGACAGGGGGATACTGAAGCTTTCTTT
NA | 14 | TRBJ1-2 | TRBD1 | TRBV6-5 | CASRAGQGTSGYTF | TGTGCCAGCAGGGCGGGACAGGGGACCTCAGGCTACACCTTC
NA | 12 | TRBJ1-1 | TRBD1 | TRBV30 | CAWSRGRTEAFF | TGTGCCTGGAGCAGGGGGAGGACTGAAGCTTTCTTT
NA | 16 | TRBJ2-1 | TRBD1 | TRBV24-1 | CATSEPGTGSYNEQFF | TGTGCCACCAGTGAACCCGGGACAGGGTCCTACAATGAGCAGTTCTTC
NA | 13 | TRBJ2-2 | NA | TRBV30 | CAIPGSNTGELFF | TGCGCCATCCCGGGGTCGAACACCGGGGAGCTGTTTTTT
once | 20 | TRBJ2-1 | TRBD2 | TRBV3-1/TRBV3-2 | CASSQDIRLWTSGRADEQFF | TGTGCCAGCAGCCAAGACATACGACTTTGGACTAGCGGGAGGGCCGATGAGCAGTTCTTC
NA | 15 | TRBJ2-7 | NA | TRBV11-2 | CASSLYTLARDEQYF | TGTGCCAGCAGCTTATATACATTGGCCCGGGACGAGCAGTACTTC
NA | 15 | TRBJ2-2 | NA | TRBV3-1/TRBV3-2 | CASSRPGSGAGELFF | TGTGCCAGCAGCCGCCCGGGGTCGGGGGCCGGGGAGCTGTTTTTT
NA | 15 | TRBJ2-7 | TRBD1 | TRBV6-5 | CASRPPGQRDYEQYF | TGTGCCAGCAGGCCGCCGGGACAGCGAGACTACGAGCAGTACTTC
NA | 16 | TRBJ2-2 | TRBD2 | TRBV5-4 | CASSFLSAGVGGELFF | TGTGCCAGCAGCTTTCTGTCAGCGGGAGTAGGCGGGGAGCTGTTTTTT
NA | 14 | TRBJ2-2 | NA | TRBV7-2 | CASSHGANTGELFF | TGTGCCAGCAGTCACGGAGCAAACACCGGGGAGCTGTTTTTT
NA | 14 | TRBJ2-2 | TRBD1 | TRBV2 | CASSWDRGTGELFF | TGTGCCAGCAGTTGGGACAGGGGGACCGGGGAGCTGTTTTTT
NA | 16 | TRBJ2-1 | TRBD2 | TRBV2 | CASGTSGVIWYNEQFF | TGTGCCAGCGGAACTAGCGGGGTTATCTGGTACAATGAGCAGTTCTTC
NA | 13 | TRBJ1-5 | NA | TRBV30 | CAWSVQNNQPQHF | TGTGCCTGGAGTGTACAGAACAATCAGCCCCAGCATTTT
NA | 14 | TRBJ1-1 | NA | TRBV6-5 | CASSVLQGSTEAFF | TGTGCCAGCAGCGTCCTTCAGGGTTCCACTGAAGCTTTCTTT
NA | 14 | TRBJ1-4 | NA | TRBV28 | CASSLTGVDEKLFF | TGTGCCAGCAGTTTAACCGGGGTTGATGAAAAACTGTTTTTT
NA | 16 | TRBJ1-5 | TRBD1 | TRBV19 | CASSIGTGPSNQPQHF | TGTGCCAGTAGTATAGGGACAGGGCCTAGCAATCAGCCCCAGCATTTT
NA | 13 | TRBJ1-2 | TRBD1 | TRBV7-9 | CASSLETGAGYTF | TGTGCCAGCAGCTTAGAGACAGGGGCTGGCTACACCTTC
NA | 15 | TRBJ2-2 | NA | TRBV5-4 | CASSYGGGGTGELFF | TGTGCCAGCAGCTATGGGGGGGGCGGCACCGGGGAGCTGTTTTTT
NA | 16 | TRBJ2-1 | TRBD2 | TRBV24-1 | CATSDSLAGSYNEQFF | TGTGCCACCAGTGATTCACTAGCGGGCTCCTACAATGAGCAGTTCTTC